These 11 T cell receptor beta chains share one sample of origin, sequenced in a study of beta chain features in type 1 diabetes. TCRB transcripts that were expressed got sequenced, as all of the isolated RNA had been reverse transcribed. Only in-frame clones appear in the TCRdb table, and some are missing; sequencing was by immunoSEQ multiplex PCR. The sample holds a few hundred thousand clones, approximately 15% seen once. Sequencing used naive CD4+ T cells from blood. Source of these receptors: a woman aged 18-29 years in good health.

This clone was detected a few times. V gene TRBV30 combines with J gene TRBJ2-5; 8 bases are a match to TRBD2. The ends lost 2 bases at V and 2 bases at J; junction bases unmatched: 10. Germline V gene data show CDR1 as GTSNPN and CDR2 as SVGIG (reference sequence). The CDR3 has 16 residues. CDR3 nucleotides: TGTGCCTGGAGTTCCCTACTAGCGGATCCTCAAGAGACCCAGTACTTC. It specifies CAWSSLLADPQETQYF.

This clone was detected only a few times. The V and J genes are TRBV10-3 and TRBJ2-5; D unresolved. V lost 2 bases and J lost 0, with 4 bases in between. CDR1 is ENHRY and CDR2 is SYGVKD in the germline V gene. CDR3 length: 13 residues. CDR3 loop: CAISETNQETQYF. DNA for the CDR3: TGTGCCATCAGTGAGACTAACCAAGAGACCCAGTACTTC.

This chain links TRBV19 with TRBJ2-5; TRBD1 agrees at 7 bases. The better agreement between TRBJ2-7 and the DNA end casts doubt on the J call. The CDR3 totals 12 residues. CDR1 and CDR2 (germline): LNHDA, SQIVND (reference sequence). The CDR3 bases are TGTGCCAGTAAAGACAGGGAATACGAGCAGTACTTC. Its translation is CASKDREYEQYF.

The chain joins TRBV6-5 to TRBJ2-5; TRBD2 is a possible D gene (6 bases). Germline values: CDR1 MNHEY, CDR2 SVGAGI. Trimming cost V 0 bases and J 7 bases, with 18 bases left between them. The CDR3 contains 16 residues. This chain's CDR3 is CASSYSIPGLRGTQYF. The CDR3 region has the DNA TGTGCCAGCAGTTACTCGATTCCAGGACTAAGAGGGACCCAGTACTTC.

J is TRBJ1-1 and V is TRBV18, with D hard to call. This CDR3 contains 12 residues. V lost 6 bases and J 5 bases, leaving 10 bases between the germline ends. Germline assignment: CDR1 KGHSH and CDR2 LQKENI. For the CDR3, the DNA is TGTGCCAGCTCCCCGAGAGTTACTGAAGCTTTCTTT. Its translation is CASSPRVTEAFF.

This clone was recorded a few times. The rearrangement uses TRBV5-1 and TRBJ2-7; D is possibly TRBD1 (5 bases). Germline V lookup: CDR1 SGHRS, CDR2 YFSETQ. Trimming removed 1 base from V and 1 base from J, with 12 bases in between. This CDR3 contains 15 residues. In nucleotides, the CDR3 is TGCGCCAGCAGCTTGAACGCAGGGCAGTCCTACGAGCAGTACTTC. Amino acids: CASSLNAGQSYEQYF.

This clone was seen only a few times. The V and J genes are TRBV29-1 and TRBJ2-1; 9 nucleotides line up with TRBD2. The CDR3 contains 14 residues. CDR1 is SQVTM, CDR2 ANQGSEA, per germline. V was clipped by 7 bases and J by 12 bases; unmatched bases: 16. CDR3 sequence (DNA): TGCAGCGCCTCCGACCGACGAGCGGGAGGCGGGCAGTTCTTC. It translates to CSASDRRAGGGQFF.

This clone was detected only a few times. The rearrangement joins TRBV5-1 to TRBJ2-5, with D uncertain. Germline loops: CDR1 SGHRS, CDR2 YFSETQ. The CDR3 spans 17 residues. V lost 0 bases, J lost 1 base, and 16 bases lay in between. The CDR3 loop is CASSLDGRQTRQETQYF. CDR3 bases: TGCGCCAGCAGCTTGGATGGCAGACAAACCCGCCAAGAGACCCAGTACTTC.

In regard to this clone: Different DNA sequences within this sample yield the same CDR3. V gene TRBV5-1 combines with J gene TRBJ2-1, with 9 bases aligning to TRBD1. Trimming at V came to 3 bases and at J to 4 bases, leaving 2 bases not matched to a gene. This CDR3 region has 14 residues. In germline, CDR1 is SGHRS, CDR2 YFSETQ. CDR3: CASSSGTGYNEQFF. CDR3 nucleotide sequence: TGCGCCAGCAGCTCAGGGACAGGGTACAATGAGCAGTTCTTC.

In its sample, this clone was seen a few times. The chain couples TRBV6-4 to TRBJ1-1, with 8 bases fitting TRBD1. Germline V gene data show CDR1 as MRHNA and CDR2 as SNTAGT. This CDR3 region has 14 residues. Trimming cost V 6 bases and J 1 base; bases outside gene matches: 4. CDR3 coding DNA: TGTGCCAGCAGCAAAGACAGGGGGAACACTGAAGCTTTCTTT. Amino acid sequence: CASSKDRGNTEAFF.

The sample holds a few counts of this clone. The genes are TRBV23-1 and TRBJ1-1; D gene unclear. TRBV23-1 is placed among ORFs of uncertain function. Trimming removed 4 bases at V and 3 bases at J, with 15 bases between. CDR3 length: 15 residues. The CDR3 DNA reads as TGCGCCAGCAGTCTGTGGCATGCATTGGACACTGAAGCTTTCTTT. It encodes CASSLWHALDTEAFF.